Listed below are T cell receptor beta chains from one sample, sequenced in a study of high-grade serous ovarian cancer treatment subgroups. Method: immunoSEQ multiplex PCR; TCRdb's copy keeps in-frame clones and lacks some. The sample lists 30,000 or so clones; about 86% were seen once. Sequenced material: tumor tissue. These receptors were obtained from a human donor with high-grade serous ovarian cancer. CDR3s include the opening cysteine and the closing phenylalanine or tryptophan. Each record gives: V gene, D gene, J gene, clone size, CDR3 DNA, CDR3 protein. The D gene is left open where the match is weak. Where a row states a size, it is once, few, many or the class of an expanded clone; other rows omit it.

TRBV30	NA	TRBJ1-6	NA	TGTGCCTGGAGTGTAGGGGCAGGCGGCTCACCCCTCCACTTT	CAWSVGAGGSPLHF
TRBV7-3	TRBD2	TRBJ2-6	once	TGTGCCAGCAGTCTAGCGGGAGCCTCTGGGGCCAACGTCCTGACTTTC	CASSLAGASGANVLTF
TRBV6-1	NA	TRBJ2-2	NA	TGTGCCAGCAGTCTCCCGGGCGGGGAGCTGTTTTTT	CASSLPGGELFF
TRBV5-5	NA	TRBJ1-1	NA	TGTGCCAGCAGCTTGGGGGGAGAAGCTTTCTTT	CASSLGGEAFF
TRBV4-1	NA	TRBJ1-1	NA	TGCGCCAGCAGCCAAGCAGTCGGGGCGATGGGCACTGAAGCTTTCTTT	CASSQAVGAMGTEAFF
TRBV9	NA	TRBJ2-7	NA	TGTGCCAGCAGCTCGTCGGGAGTGGGATACGAGCAGTACTTC	CASSSSGVGYEQYF
TRBV7-9	NA	TRBJ2-1	NA	TGTGCCAGCAGCCTCCGGGACACCTACAATGAGCAGTTCTTC	CASSLRDTYNEQFF
TRBV11-3	NA	TRBJ2-1	NA	TGTGCCAGCAGCGATCAGGGTACTGAGCAGTTCTTC	CASSDQGTEQFF
TRBV10-3	TRBD2	TRBJ2-1	NA	TGTGCCATCAGTGTCTCCCAAGCGGGGAACAACAATGAGCAGTTCTTC	CAISVSQAGNNNEQFF
TRBV6-5	NA	TRBJ2-7	NA	TGTGCCAGCAGTTACTCATCAGGGACCGACGAGCAGTACTTC	CASSYSSGTDEQYF
TRBV6-5	NA	TRBJ2-7	NA	TGTGCCAGCAGCTCAAACTACGAGCAGTACTTC	CASSSNYEQYF
TRBV6-6	TRBD1	TRBJ1-5	few	TGTGCCAGCCGGGGACAGGGCACAAATCAGCCCCAGCATTTT	CASRGQGTNQPQHF
TRBV30	NA	TRBJ1-5	NA	TGTGCCTGGGCGATAGACAGTAACAATCAGCCCCAGCATTTT	CAWAIDSNNQPQHF
TRBV30	TRBD1	TRBJ1-2	NA	TGTGCCTGGGGACAGGGGGGACTTAACTATGGCTACACCTTC	CAWGQGGLNYGYTF
TRBV5-1	NA	TRBJ2-7	NA	TGCGCCAGCGCTTTGACGGCTGCGGCCTACGAGCAGTACTTC	CASALTAAAYEQYF
TRBV5-1	TRBD2	TRBJ2-3	NA	TGCGCCAGCAGCCCAAGACGGACTAGCGGGTTAGCAGATACGCAGTATTTT	CASSPRRTSGLADTQYF
TRBV6-6	TRBD1	TRBJ2-7	NA	TGTGCCAGCAGGGGACGGGACAGGGGCTACGAGCAGTACTTC	CASRGRDRGYEQYF
TRBV30	NA	TRBJ1-4	NA	TGTGCCTCCTCTAAACAGTCCACAAAACTGTTTTTT	CASSKQSTKLFF
TRBV29-1	NA	TRBJ2-1	NA	TGCAGCGCTTTAAGTGGGACCAGCTCCTACAATGAGCAGTTCTTC	CSALSGTSSYNEQFF
TRBV4-2	NA	TRBJ2-7	NA	TGTGCCAGCAGCCAAGTTTTGGCGAGAAACTACGAGCAGTACTTC	CASSQVLARNYEQYF
TRBV19	TRBD2	TRBJ2-7	NA	TGTGCCAGTAGTCCCCCGGGAGGGCCCAACGAGCAGTACTTC	CASSPPGGPNEQYF
TRBV4-2	NA	TRBJ1-6	NA	TGTGCCAGCAGCCAACCGACGGATACGCTCACCCTCCACTTT	CASSQPTDTLTLHF
TRBV19	NA	TRBJ2-2	NA	TGTGCCAGTTTTGAAATGAACACCGGGGAGCTGTTTTTT	CASFEMNTGELFF
TRBV6-6	TRBD2	TRBJ2-1	NA	TGTGCCAGCAGGCGGATCGTTAGCGGGAGGGCCAATGAGCAGTTCTTC	CASRRIVSGRANEQFF
TRBV6-5	NA	TRBJ2-5	NA	TGTGCCAGCAGTTACTCCAGGGAGACCCAGTACTTC	CASSYSRETQYF
TRBV10-1	TRBD1	TRBJ2-3	NA	TGCGCCAGCAGTGGGATGGCGGGACAGGGACTCACAGATACGCAGTATTTT	CASSGMAGQGLTDTQYF